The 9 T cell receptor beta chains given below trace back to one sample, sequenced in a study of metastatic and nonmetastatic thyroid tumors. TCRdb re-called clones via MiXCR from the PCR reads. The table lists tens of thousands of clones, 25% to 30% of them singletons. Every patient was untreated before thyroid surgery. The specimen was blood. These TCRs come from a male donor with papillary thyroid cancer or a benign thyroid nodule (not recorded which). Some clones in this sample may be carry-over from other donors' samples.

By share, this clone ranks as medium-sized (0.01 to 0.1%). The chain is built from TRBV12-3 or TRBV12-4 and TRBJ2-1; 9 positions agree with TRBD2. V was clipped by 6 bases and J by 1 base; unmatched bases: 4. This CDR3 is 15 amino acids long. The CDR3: CASRFLAGSYNEQFF. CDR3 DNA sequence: TGTGCCAGCAGGTTTCTAGCGGGATCCTACAATGAGCAGTTCTTC.

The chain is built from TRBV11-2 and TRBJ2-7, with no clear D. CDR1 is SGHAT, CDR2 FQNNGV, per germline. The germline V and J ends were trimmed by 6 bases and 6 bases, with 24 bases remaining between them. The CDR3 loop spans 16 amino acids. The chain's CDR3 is CASSSLKGRSLLEQYF. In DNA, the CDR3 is TGTGCCAGCAGTTCGCTGAAGGGCAGGTCCCTGCTCGAGCAGTACTTC.

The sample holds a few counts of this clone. CDR3 amino acids: CASSKTSPMNTEAFF. The CDR3 DNA reads TGTGCCAGCAGTAAAACAAGTCCTATGAACACTGAAGCTTTCTTT. The genes are TRBV6-1 and TRBJ1-1; D not resolved. CDR1 MNHNS and CDR2 SASEGT come from the germline V gene. The CDR3 spans 15 residues. V lost 5 bases and J lost 0, with 13 bases in between.

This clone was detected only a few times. The CDR3 coding sequence is TGCAGTGCTAGGACCGACAGGGGGCTCCACGAGCAGTACTTC. As protein: CSARTDRGLHEQYF. The chain has TRBV20-1 and TRBJ2-7, with 10 bases that match TRBD1. V dropped 3 bases and J dropped 5; count of bases not matched to a gene: 7. CDR1 DFQATT and CDR2 SNEGSKA come from the germline V gene (reference sequence). This CDR3 region has 14 residues.

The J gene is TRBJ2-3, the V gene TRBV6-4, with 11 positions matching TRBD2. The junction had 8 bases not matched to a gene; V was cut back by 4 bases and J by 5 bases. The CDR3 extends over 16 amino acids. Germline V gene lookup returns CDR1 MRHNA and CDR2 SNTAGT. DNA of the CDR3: TGTGCCAGCAGTGTGTTAGCGGGAGGGCCATTAGATACGCAGTATTTT. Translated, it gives CASSVLAGGPLDTQYF.

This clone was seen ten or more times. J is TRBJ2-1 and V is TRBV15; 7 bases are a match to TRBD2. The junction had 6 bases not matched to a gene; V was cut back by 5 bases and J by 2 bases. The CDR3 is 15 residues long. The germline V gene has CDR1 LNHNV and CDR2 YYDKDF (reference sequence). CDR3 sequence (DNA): TGTGCCACCAGCTCCAGCGGGAATACCTACAATGAGCAGTTCTTC. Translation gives CATSSSGNTYNEQFF.

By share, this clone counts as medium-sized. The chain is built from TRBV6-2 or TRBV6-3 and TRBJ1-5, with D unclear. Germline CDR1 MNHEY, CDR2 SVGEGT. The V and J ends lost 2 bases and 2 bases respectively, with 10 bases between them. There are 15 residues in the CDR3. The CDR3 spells CASSYPGRGNQPQHF. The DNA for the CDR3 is TGTGCCAGCAGTTACCCCGGGAGGGGCAATCAGCCCCAGCATTTT.

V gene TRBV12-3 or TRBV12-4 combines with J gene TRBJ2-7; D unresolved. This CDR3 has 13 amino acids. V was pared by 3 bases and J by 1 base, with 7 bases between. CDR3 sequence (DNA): TGTGCCAGCAGTTTGACGGATTCCTACGAGCAGTACTTC. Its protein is CASSLTDSYEQYF.

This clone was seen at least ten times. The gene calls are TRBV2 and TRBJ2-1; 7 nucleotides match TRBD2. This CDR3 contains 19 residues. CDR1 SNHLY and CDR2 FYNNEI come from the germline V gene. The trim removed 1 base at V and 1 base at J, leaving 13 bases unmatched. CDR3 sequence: CASSEGRVSSGMSYNEQFF. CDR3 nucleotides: TGTGCCAGCAGTGAAGGGCGGGTGTCGAGCGGGATGTCCTACAATGAGCAGTTCTTC.